Presented here are 23 T cell receptor beta chains from one specimen sequenced in a study of T cell responses to AZD1222 COVID-19 vaccine. The table came from immunoSEQ multiplex PCR; TCRdb's copy has only in-frame clones and leaves some out. The data hold about 120,000 clones, with approximately 90% observed a single time. The sample here was peripheral blood, taken on day 0 of AZD1222 vaccination. Source of these receptors: an adult in good health.

V gene TRBV5-6 combines with J gene TRBJ1-6; 7 bases fit TRBD1. Germline V lookup: CDR1 SGHDT, CDR2 YYEEEE. The CDR3 consists of 13 residues. The junction had 2 bases not matched to a gene; V was cut back by 4 bases and J by 7 bases. CDR3 sequence: CASSRGQNSPLHF. CDR3 sequence (DNA): TGTGCCAGCAGCCGGGGACAGAATTCACCCCTCCACTTT.

The J gene is TRBJ2-7, the V gene TRBV15; D call uncertain. With 0 bases removed from V and 3 bases from J, the gap between germline ends came to 6 bases. Germline CDR1 reads LNHNV; CDR2 reads YYDKDF (reference sequence). The CDR3 extends over 13 amino acids. CDR3 protein: CATSRDRLYEQYF. For the CDR3, the DNA is TGTGCCACCAGCAGAGATCGACTCTACGAGCAGTACTTC.

The rearrangement joins TRBV15 to TRBJ2-7, with 8 bases matching TRBD1. Germline CDR1 LNHNV, CDR2 YYDKDF (reference sequence). V shed 6 bases and J 5 bases; nucleotides not matched to a gene: 18. The CDR3 has 17 residues. CDR3 sequence (DNA): TGTGCCACCAGTCCTTTCCCCGGGACAGGCACTCGAAACGAGCAGTACTTC. Translated, it gives CATSPFPGTGTRNEQYF.

The chain couples TRBV27 to TRBJ2-1; D gene ambiguous. CDR3 length: 13 residues. The V and J ends lost 4 bases and 9 bases respectively, with 13 bases between them. Per germline, CDR1 MNHEY and CDR2 SMNVEV (reference sequence). CDR3 residues: CASSYLWSGEQFF. CDR3 coding DNA: TGTGCCAGCAGTTATTTATGGTCTGGTGAGCAGTTCTTC.

This clone is a singleton in its sample. The chain links TRBV3-1 (or the pseudogene TRBV3-2) to TRBJ1-5; a weak D match, TRBD1 (5 bases). Trimming pared 4 bases from V and 4 bases from J, leaving 11 bases between. Germline CDR1 is LGHDT and CDR2 is YNNKEL (reference sequence). This CDR3 is 14 amino acids long. CDR3 nucleotide sequence: TGTGCCAGCAGCCCCGGGACGGCTAATCAGCCCCAGCATTTT. This sequence encodes CASSPGTANQPQHF.

The CDR3 nucleotides read TGTGCCAGCAGTGATTCTCCGGACAGCCCTTCTAACTATGGCTACACCTTC. This codes for CASSDSPDSPSNYGYTF. V and J are TRBV6-1 and TRBJ1-2, with D tentatively TRBD1 (6 bases). V lost 3 bases, J lost 0 bases, and 17 bases lay in between. This CDR3 is built from 17 residues. Germline V CDR1 and CDR2: MNHNS, SASEGT.

The J gene is TRBJ2-1, the V gene TRBV28; a possible D gene is TRBD1 (6 bases). Germline-derived CDR1 and CDR2 are MDHEN and SYDVKM. The V gene lost 6 bases and the J gene lost 10 bases, with 19 bases spanning the gap. There are 14 residues in the CDR3. The CDR3 DNA follows: TGTGCCAGCAGACCCTCCGGGACAACGGGGGAGCAGTTCTTC. Translated, it gives CASRPSGTTGEQFF. Using reference TRBV28 and TRBJ2-1 for the parts outside the CDR3, the full variable domain is DVKVTQSSRYLVKRTGEKVFLECVQDMDHENMFWYRQDPGLGLRLIYFSYDVKMKEKGDIPEGYSVSREKKERFSLILESASTNQTSMYLCASRPSGTTGEQFFGPGTRLTVL.

The chain is built from TRBV5-6 and TRBJ2-1, with D hard to call. The CDR3 sequence is 13 residues long. The V end lost 4 bases, the J end lost 5 bases, and 10 bases lay between the germline ends. Germline CDR1 reads SGHDT; CDR2 reads YYEEEE. The CDR3 sequence is CASSGWQNNEQFF. As DNA, the CDR3 is TGTGCCAGCAGCGGGTGGCAGAACAATGAGCAGTTCTTC. Variable domain in full (rest from reference TRBV5-6 and TRBJ2-1): DAGVTQSPTHLIKTRGQQVTLRCSPKSGHDTVSWYQQALGQGPQFIFQYYEEEERQRGNFPDRFSGHQFPNYSSELNVNALLLGDSALYLCASSGWQNNEQFFGPGTRLTVL.

The V call is TRBV3-1 (or the pseudogene TRBV3-2), the J call TRBJ2-7; either TRBD1 or TRBD2 may fit D (5 bases each). The germline CDR1 and CDR2 sequences are LGHDT and YNNKEL (reference sequence). The CDR3 extends over 15 amino acids. Trimming cost V 4 bases and J 0 bases, with 13 bases left between them. The CDR3 nucleotides read TGTGCCAGCAGCCTTCCGGGACGGAGCTCCTACGAGCAGTACTTC. Translated: CASSLPGRSSYEQYF.

This chain links TRBV29-1 with TRBJ2-2, with D possibly TRBD2 on 6 matching bases. CDR3 length: 14 amino acids. Per germline, CDR1 SQVTM and CDR2 ANQGSEA. V gave up 6 bases and J gave up 2 bases, with 13 bases separating them. CDR3 DNA: TGCAGCGTCGTCGGACTAATAAACACCGGGGAGCTGTTTTTT. It translates to CSVVGLINTGELFF.

This clone appeared once. The CDR3 protein is CASGGEANYGYTF. The CDR3 DNA sequence: TGTGCCAGCGGAGGAGAAGCTAACTATGGCTACACCTTC. This sequence joins TRBV28 and TRBJ1-2; no firm D call. The ends were cut back, 8 bases at V and 0 bases at J, with 10 bases in the middle. Germline V CDR1 and CDR2: MDHEN, SYDVKM. CDR3 size: 13 residues.

The CDR3 loop reads CASNPGVFYTEAFF. The CDR3 DNA follows: TGTGCCAGCAATCCTGGGGTTTTTTACACTGAAGCTTTCTTT. This chain connects TRBV2 to TRBJ1-1; D not resolved. Germline assignment: CDR1 SNHLY and CDR2 FYNNEI. The length of the CDR3 is 14 residues. V was shortened by 7 bases and J by 3 bases, with 15 bases between the two germline ends.

The chain recombines TRBV5-6 with TRBJ2-1; 13 nucleotides match TRBD2. Per germline, CDR1 SGHDT and CDR2 YYEEEE. V was pared by 2 bases and J by 10 bases, with 6 bases of the junction left unmatched. The CDR3 is 15 residues long. The CDR3 sequence is CASSFTSGGAWEQFF. The CDR3 nucleotides read TGTGCCAGCAGCTTCACTAGCGGGGGGGCTTGGGAGCAGTTCTTC.

This chain links TRBV30 with TRBJ1-6; TRBD1 might be the D (6 bases). V shed 3 bases and J shed 7 bases, with 10 bases lying between them. Germline lookup yields CDR1 GTSNPN and CDR2 SVGIG (reference sequence). The CDR3 totals 13 residues. The CDR3 bases are TGTGCCTGGAGCCGGACAGTCAATTCACCCCTCCACTTT. Translating gives CAWSRTVNSPLHF.

The rearrangement joins TRBV10-2 to TRBJ1-1, with D uncertain. Trimming left V 3 bases short and J 1 base short, with 6 bases between. Germline values: CDR1 WSHSY, CDR2 SAAADI. This CDR3 region has 13 residues. The CDR3 loop is CASSEGWNTEAFF. The CDR3 nucleotides are TGCGCCAGCAGTGAAGGGTGGAACACTGAAGCTTTCTTT.

The rearrangement joins TRBV5-1 to TRBJ1-3; the D is unclear. The CDR3 is 12 amino acids. Germline V gene data show CDR1 as SGHRS and CDR2 as YFSETQ. Trimming shortened V by 4 bases and J by 4 bases, and 6 bases separated the two germline ends. CDR3 bases: TGCGCCAGCAGCCCGGGGGGAAACACCATATATTTT. It translates to CASSPGGNTIYF.

As to this clone: Other DNA sequences in this specimen translate into the identical CDR3. The chain links TRBV24-1 to TRBJ1-2, with no clear D. Germline lookup yields CDR1 KGHDR and CDR2 SFDVKD. V gave up 4 bases and J gave up 5 bases, with 7 bases separating them. There are 12 residues in the CDR3. The chain's CDR3 is CATSDGRYGYTF. The CDR3 region has the DNA TGTGCCACCAGTGACGGGCGGTATGGCTACACCTTC.

The rearrangement joins TRBV7-8 to TRBJ1-4; D remains unclear. The germline gives CDR1 SGHVS, CDR2 FQNEAQ. The CDR3 runs 13 residues. Trimming stripped 2 bases from V and 5 bases from J, with 6 bases between. The CDR3: CASSLSTNEKLFF. The CDR3 bases are TGTGCCAGCAGCTTAAGCACGAATGAAAAACTGTTTTTT.

The gene calls are TRBV3-1 (or the pseudogene TRBV3-2) and TRBJ2-1; no firm D call. V dropped 1 base and J dropped 0 bases, with 4 bases sitting between them. Germline CDR1 is LGHDT and CDR2 is YNNKEL (reference sequence). The CDR3 runs 14 residues. The CDR3 spells CASSQGHSYNEQFF. CDR3 coding DNA: TGTGCCAGCAGCCAAGGGCACTCCTACAATGAGCAGTTCTTC.

For the CDR3, the DNA is TGTGCCAGTAGTATTACGGGAGCTGAAGCTTTCTTT. This sequence encodes CASSITGAEAFF. This chain joins TRBV19 and TRBJ1-1; D uncertain. CDR1 and CDR2 from the germline V gene are LNHDA and SQIVND (reference sequence). Trimming cost V 3 bases and J 6 bases, with 8 bases left between them. This CDR3 is 12 amino acids long.

The V and J genes are TRBV9 and TRBJ2-1, with TRBD2 matching 10 bases. This CDR3 has 14 amino acids. Germline loops: CDR1 SGDLS, CDR2 YYNGEE. After removal of 3 bases from V and 8 bases from J, the junction contained 5 bases not matched to a gene. As DNA, the CDR3 is TGTGCCAGCAGCGCGACTAGCGGGTCAGATGAGCAGTTCTTC. This encodes CASSATSGSDEQFF.

The genes are TRBV2 and TRBJ1-1, with TRBD1 matching 9 bases. The V and J ends lost 8 bases and 3 bases, in that order; junction bases with no gene match: 7. Germline V gene sequence: CDR1 SNHLY, CDR2 FYNNEI. This CDR3 is built from 14 residues. Here the CDR3 DNA reads TGTGCCAGCTCCGGGACAGGGCCGTACACTGAAGCTTTCTTT. This gives the protein CASSGTGPYTEAFF.

This clone turned up a few times. The chain uses TRBV2 and TRBJ1-4; D is unclear. The ends were cut back, 7 bases at V and 8 bases at J, with 17 bases in the middle. Looked up from germline, CDR1 is SNHLY and CDR2 is FYNNEI. The CDR3 totals 14 residues. CDR3 amino acids: CASKRRGLAEKLFF. The CDR3 DNA follows: TGTGCCAGCAAGCGCCGGGGATTAGCGGAAAAACTGTTTTTT.